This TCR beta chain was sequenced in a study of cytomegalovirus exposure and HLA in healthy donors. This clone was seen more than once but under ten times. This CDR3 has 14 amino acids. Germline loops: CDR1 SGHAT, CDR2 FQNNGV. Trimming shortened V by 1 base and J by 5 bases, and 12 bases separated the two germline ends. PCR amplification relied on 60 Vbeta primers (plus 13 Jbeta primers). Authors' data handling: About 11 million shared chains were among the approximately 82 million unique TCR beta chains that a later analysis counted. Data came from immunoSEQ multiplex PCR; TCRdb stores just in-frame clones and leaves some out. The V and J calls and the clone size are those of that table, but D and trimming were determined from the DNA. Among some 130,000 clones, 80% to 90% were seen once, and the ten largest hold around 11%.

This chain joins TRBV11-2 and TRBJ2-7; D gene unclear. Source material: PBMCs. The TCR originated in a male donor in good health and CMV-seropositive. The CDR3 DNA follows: TGTGCCAGCAGCTTAGCGGGTCCGGTCCACGAGCAGTACTTC. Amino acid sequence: CASSLAGPVHEQYF.